This TCR beta chain came from a study of cytomegalovirus exposure and HLA in healthy donors. Overall study results and limits: There were reportedly fewer N-insertions in an Asian-associated ancestry cluster than the approximately 670-donor mean, in a later analysis. As was reported, the classifier diagnosed cytomegalovirus status with high specificity and sensitivity.

This clone appeared once. Antigen specificity is unknown. Germline V CDR1 and CDR2: SGHAT, FQNNGV. V lost 7 bases to trimming and J lost 4 bases, with 15 bases between them. This CDR3 contains 14 residues. 13 Jbeta primers and 60 Vbeta primers were used for the PCR. The repertoire was sequenced with immunoSEQ multiplex PCR; TCRdb's copy has only in-frame clones and lacks some. This table holds around 99,000 clones, roughly 82% found once. The TCR comes from a man aged 30-40 years in good health and CMV-seropositive. V gene TRBV11-2 combines with J gene TRBJ2-3, with a possible D match to TRBD2 (5 bases). Input material: PBMCs. The CDR3 region has the DNA TGTGCCAGCACCCGACGGGGAGCATCAGATACGCAGTATTTT. Amino acid sequence: CASTRRGASDTQYF. Full variable domain (remainder filled in from reference TRBV11-2 and TRBJ2-3): EAGVAQSPRYKIIEKRQSVAFWCNPISGHATLYWYQQILGQGPKLLIQFQNNGVVDDSQLPKDRFSAERLKGVDSTLKIQPAKLEDSAVYLCASTRRGASDTQYFGPGTRLTVL.